Each of the 25 T cell receptor beta chains below was sequenced from the same sample in a study of blood T cell repertoires in COVID-19. Sequencing was performed with immunoSEQ multiplex PCR; in TCRdb, only in-frame clones are kept and a portion is missing. The data contain 120,000 to 150,000 clones, around 84% of them singletons. Sample: PBMCs or T cells enriched from blood (not recorded which). The receptor set was obtained from a woman between 50 and 59 years old who had been exposed to COVID-19.

The gene calls are TRBV7-8 and TRBJ1-5; 9 positions agree with TRBD1. V gave up 5 bases and J gave up 4 bases; unmatched junction bases: 12. The CDR3 sequence is 17 residues long. Germline lookup yields CDR1 SGHVS and CDR2 FQNEAQ. For the CDR3, the DNA is TGTGCCAGCAGCAAGGACAGGGGACGAGGTAATAATCAGCCCCAGCATTTT. Translation: CASSKDRGRGNNQPQHF.

The chain joins TRBV30 to TRBJ1-5, with D maybe TRBD1 (5 bases). The CDR3 is 12 residues long. Trimming removed 3 bases from V and 9 bases from J, with 12 bases in between. Germline values: CDR1 GTSNPN, CDR2 SVGIG (reference sequence). CDR3 DNA sequence: TGTGCCTGGAGCACGCTCGGGGGGCCCCAGCATTTT. Translated: CAWSTLGGPQHF.

V and J are TRBV4-3 and TRBJ1-2; TRBD1 is a possible D gene (5 bases). Germline assignment: CDR1 LGHNA and CDR2 YSLEER. The V end lost 0 bases, the J end lost 4 bases, and 12 bases lay between the germline ends. The CDR3 is 15 residues long. Written as DNA, the CDR3 is TGCGCCAGCAGCCAAGATCTTGGGACTACCTATGGCTACACCTTC. Protein product: CASSQDLGTTYGYTF.

As DNA, the CDR3 is TGTGCCAGTAGTGCGGCAGGGGGCGTGAACACTGAAGCTTTCTTT. As protein: CASSAAGGVNTEAFF. The gene calls are TRBV19 and TRBJ1-1, with TRBD1 matching over 8 bases. CDR3 length: 15 amino acids. Germline trimming cut 5 bases from V and 0 bases from J; bases unmatched to any gene: 5. Per germline, CDR1 LNHDA and CDR2 SQIVND (reference sequence). Complete variable domain (other parts from reference TRBV19 and TRBJ1-1): DGGITQSPKYLFRKEGQNVTLSCEQNLNHDAMYWYRQDPGQGLRLIYYSQIVNDFQKGDIAEGYSVSREKKESFPLTVTSAQKNPTAFYLCASSAAGGVNTEAFFGQGTRLTVV.

CDR3 nucleotides: TGTGCCAGCAGCCATAGCGGGTCCGAGCAGTACTTC. This sequence encodes CASSHSGSEQYF. This chain connects TRBV3-1 (or the pseudogene TRBV3-2) to TRBJ2-7; 7 bases line up with TRBD2. This CDR3 has 12 residues. V dropped 3 bases and J dropped 6; count of bases not matched to a gene: 2. In germline, CDR1 is LGHDT, CDR2 YNNKEL (reference sequence).

The gene calls are TRBV3-1 (or the pseudogene TRBV3-2) and TRBJ2-3; 9 nucleotides align to TRBD2. The CDR3 contains 17 residues. With V trimmed by 0 bases and J by 1 base, 5 bases remained unmatched. Germline lookup yields CDR1 LGHDT and CDR2 YNNKEL (reference sequence). The DNA for the CDR3 is TGTGCCAGCAGCCAAGACCTGGGCGGGGGGGGCACAGATACGCAGTATTTT. Amino acid sequence: CASSQDLGGGGTDTQYF.

The chain links TRBV2 to TRBJ1-1, with 8 bases fitting TRBD1. The CDR3 loop spans 13 amino acids. From germline, CDR1 is SNHLY and CDR2 FYNNEI. The ends lost 4 bases at V and 5 bases at J; junction bases unmatched: 3. Here the CDR3 reads CASSGQGATEAFF. CDR3 DNA sequence: TGTGCCAGCAGTGGCCAGGGGGCTACTGAAGCTTTCTTT.

This sequence joins TRBV5-1 and TRBJ1-1, with a tentative D call TRBD1 (5 bases). CDR3 length: 16 amino acids. V shed 4 bases and J shed 1 base, with 17 bases lying between them. Germline V CDR1 and CDR2: SGHRS, YFSETQ. CDR3 in amino acids: CASSPAGPGENTEAFF. The CDR3 bases are TGCGCCAGCAGCCCGGCGGGGCCGGGGGAGAACACTGAAGCTTTCTTT.

The rearrangement joins TRBV3-1 (or the pseudogene TRBV3-2) to TRBJ2-5; 8 bases align to TRBD2. CDR1 and CDR2 from the germline V gene are LGHDT and YNNKEL (reference sequence). The CDR3 contains 17 residues. The junction had 13 bases not matched to a gene; V was cut back by 4 bases and J by 3 bases. The CDR3 sequence is CASSPGASGRLKETQYF. CDR3 DNA: TGTGCCAGCAGCCCCGGAGCCAGCGGGAGACTTAAAGAGACCCAGTACTTC.

This clone was counted once. The J gene is TRBJ2-1, the V gene TRBV27, with TRBD2 matching 10 bases. CDR1 MNHEY and CDR2 SMNVEV come from the germline V gene (reference sequence). This CDR3 spans 15 amino acids. V shed 3 bases and J 7 bases; nucleotides not matched to a gene: 6. CDR3 bases: TGTGCCAGCAGTTTTCTCTCGACTAGCGGGAATGAGCAGTTCTTC. Translation gives CASSFLSTSGNEQFF.

The chain is built from TRBV19 and TRBJ1-1; D uncertain. The length of the CDR3 is 15 residues. CDR1 and CDR2 (germline): LNHDA, SQIVND (reference sequence). Between the trimmed V and J ends, which lost 0 bases and 0 bases, there was a span of 8 bases. CDR3 sequence: CASSIDGILNTEAFF. The CDR3 DNA reads TGTGCCAGTAGTATAGACGGGATCTTGAACACTGAAGCTTTCTTT.

The chain joins TRBV5-8 to TRBJ1-2, with D perhaps TRBD1 (6 bases). V gave up 0 bases and J gave up 9 bases, with 9 bases separating them. Germline lookup yields CDR1 SGHTS and CDR2 YDEGEE. The CDR3 is 12 residues long. The CDR3 reads CASSLVRGSYTF. CDR3 nucleotide sequence: TGTGCCAGCAGCTTGGTGAGGGGGAGCTACACCTTC.

The genes are TRBV19 and TRBJ1-3; D is unclear. Per the germline V gene, CDR1 is LNHDA and CDR2 is SQIVND (reference sequence). Deletions cut 6 bases from V and 2 bases from J, with 8 bases between. This CDR3 is 13 amino acids long. CDR3 sequence (DNA): TGTGCCAGTAGCATGCGAGCTGGAAACACCATATATTTT. Translation: CASSMRAGNTIYF.

V and J are TRBV29-1 and TRBJ2-5, with TRBD1 identical over 7 bases. The length of the CDR3 is 12 residues. Germline V lookup: CDR1 SQVTM, CDR2 ANQGSEA. Trimming at V came to 7 bases and at J to 2 bases, leaving 4 bases not matched to a gene. CDR3: CSATGRQETQYF. CDR3 nucleotide sequence: TGCAGCGCGACAGGGAGACAAGAGACCCAGTACTTC.

The V gene is TRBV6-1, the J gene TRBJ2-3, with a possible D match to TRBD1 (5 bases). The CDR3 length is 15 residues. V lost 1 base, J lost 3 bases, and 11 bases lay in between. Germline values: CDR1 MNHNS, CDR2 SASEGT. The CDR3 coding sequence is TGTGCCAGCAGTGAAGGGGTTAGGGGTACAGATACGCAGTATTTT. Protein product: CASSEGVRGTDTQYF.

The chain couples TRBV6-6 to TRBJ1-2; a possible D gene is TRBD1 (6 bases). The CDR3 contains 15 residues. Germline assignment: CDR1 MNHNY and CDR2 SVGAGI (reference sequence). Trimming cost V 4 bases and J 5 bases, with 17 bases left between them. The CDR3 region has the DNA TGTGCCAGCAGTTCAGGGGACGGCCGCGATTATGGCTACACCTTC. This translates into CASSSGDGRDYGYTF.

This clone was seen only a few times. This chain uses TRBV7-2 with TRBJ1-2; 10 bases map to TRBD1. The CDR3 runs 19 residues. From germline, CDR1 is SGHTA and CDR2 FQGNSA. The V gene end was trimmed by 5 bases and the J gene end by 4 bases; junction bases not matched to a gene: 19. CDR3 bases: TGTGCCAGCAGCCAACCTCCGGGACAGGGGCTTGGGGCCTCCTATGGCTACACCTTC. It translates to CASSQPPGQGLGASYGYTF.

V usage is TRBV11-3 and J usage is TRBJ2-7; 7 bases agree with TRBD1. The CDR3 consists of 14 residues. Unmatched junction bases numbered 8, after V lost 3 bases and J lost 6 bases. Per germline, CDR1 SGHNT and CDR2 YENEEA. CDR3 sequence (DNA): TGTGCCAGCAGCTTGACAGGGACAATGAGCGAGCAGTACTTC. Its protein is CASSLTGTMSEQYF.

This chain joins TRBV7-9 and TRBJ1-3; a possible D gene is TRBD1 (6 bases). This CDR3 region has 16 residues. Trimming took 1 base from V and 0 from J, leaving 10 bases between them. Germline V gives CDR1 SEHNR, CDR2 FQNEAQ (reference sequence). CDR3 bases: TGTGCCAGCAGCTTAGTTCAGGACAGCTCTGGAAACACCATATATTTT. Protein sequence: CASSLVQDSSGNTIYF. The whole variable domain, filled in from reference TRBV7-9 and TRBJ1-3, reads DTGVSQNPRHKITKRGQNVTFRCDPISEHNRLYWYRQTLGQGPEFLTYFQNEAQLEKSRLLSDRFSAERPKGSFSTLEIQRTEQGDSAMYLCASSLVQDSSGNTIYFGEGSWLTVV.

The rearrangement links TRBV3-1 (or the pseudogene TRBV3-2) to TRBJ2-7; D not certain. V lost 2 bases, J lost 3 bases, and 17 bases lay in between. CDR1 is LGHDT and CDR2 is YNNKEL in the germline V gene (reference sequence). The CDR3 covers 16 residues. CDR3 in amino acids: CASSQHSRVPGYEQYF. The CDR3 DNA is TGTGCCAGCAGCCAACATTCGCGAGTACCCGGCTACGAGCAGTACTTC.

The chain joins TRBV19 to TRBJ1-5; 9 bases fit TRBD1. After removal of 7 bases from V and 0 bases from J, the junction contained 7 bases not matched to a gene. This CDR3 spans 16 amino acids. Germline-derived CDR1 and CDR2 are LNHDA and SQIVND (reference sequence). The CDR3 nucleotides are TGTGCCAGTACGTTTGGACAGGGGAATAGCAATCAGCCCCAGCATTTT. As protein: CASTFGQGNSNQPQHF.

The table lists this clone with a count of one. The chain has TRBV29-1 and TRBJ2-1, with 7 bases lining up with TRBD2. The CDR3 extends over 12 amino acids. The V gene end was trimmed by 6 bases and the J gene end by 7 bases; junction bases not matched to a gene: 6. Germline V gene data show CDR1 as SQVTM and CDR2 as ANQGSEA. The CDR3 loop is CSVERGSNEQFF. Here the CDR3 DNA reads TGCAGCGTCGAGCGGGGATCGAATGAGCAGTTCTTC.

This chain links TRBV10-3 with TRBJ1-2; 9 nucleotides match TRBD1. After removal of 5 bases from V and 11 bases from J, the junction contained 3 bases not matched to a gene. Per the germline V gene, CDR1 is ENHRY and CDR2 is SYGVKD. The CDR3 runs 11 residues. CDR3 amino acids: CAISRDRAYTF. The DNA for the CDR3 is TGTGCCATCAGTCGGGACAGGGCGTACACCTTC.

V is TRBV6-6 and J is TRBJ1-2; TRBD1 aligns across 7 bases. Unmatched junction bases numbered 15, after V lost 6 bases and J lost 8 bases. In germline, CDR1 is MNHNY, CDR2 SVGAGI (reference sequence). The CDR3 is made up of 15 amino acids. This CDR3 is CASRSTGTAGLGYTF. The CDR3 DNA reads TGTGCCAGCAGGAGTACCGGGACAGCGGGCCTAGGCTACACCTTC.

V usage is TRBV5-1 and J usage is TRBJ2-3, with 8 bases lining up with TRBD2. The CDR3 consists of 16 residues. Germline CDR1 is SGHRS and CDR2 is YFSETQ. The J segment lost 1 base and the V segment lost 0 bases, leaving 4 bases of the junction unmatched. The CDR3 bases are TGCGCCAGCAGCTTGGCGGTGACTAGCGGCACAGATACGCAGTATTTT. As protein: CASSLAVTSGTDTQYF.